The entry below describes one T cell receptor beta chain. The antigen is undetermined. This sample stems from a study of shared clonotypes between healthy human individuals. For the study at large: The donor pool was made up of two women and three men aged 18 to 49. General observations from the study: Naive CD4 clonotypes were shared across several donors at roughly 5%.

The test was conducted at deep level. Genomic DNA of each subset was evenly split across several immunoSEQ plates. The assay was immunoSEQ multiplex PCR, and TCRdb's table has in-frame clones only and misses some. The data contain about 640,000 clones, 72% of them singletons. The V gene lost 0 bases and the J gene lost 9 bases, with 13 bases spanning the gap. Germline V gene data show CDR1 as SGHRS and CDR2 as YFSETQ. CDR3 length: 14 residues. This clonotype originated in a woman in her twenties or thirties in good health. This chain links TRBV5-1 with TRBJ2-1; maybe TRBD1 (5 bases). The sequencing sample was made of memory CD4+ T cells sorted from blood. Noted subset: CD45RA-negative fraction. The CDR3 region has the DNA TGCGCCAGCAGCTTGGGACGCTTAAGGGGTGAGCAGTTCTTC. This translates into CASSLGRLRGEQFF.